One and the same sample provided the 10 T cell receptor beta chains below, sequenced in a study of OX40 agonist ivuxolimab in advanced cancers. TCRdb's copy holds only in-frame clones and misses some; the assay was immunoSEQ multiplex PCR. This table has tens of thousands of clones, 85% to 95% appearing once. The sequencing here drew on CD4+ or CD8+ T cells sorted from blood, taken in a trial of the OX40 agonist ivuxolimab. The source is an adult with an advanced solid tumor such as melanoma, head and neck, liver or kidney cancer.

V gene TRBV6-5 combines with J gene TRBJ2-5; TRBD1 agrees at 12 bases. The CDR3 is 15 amino acids. Germline trimming cut 7 bases from V and 2 bases from J; bases unmatched to any gene: 5. Germline V gene data show CDR1 as MNHEY and CDR2 as SVGAGI. CDR3 sequence (DNA): TGTGCCAGCAAGAGGGACAGGGGGCGTCAAGAGACCCAGTACTTC. Protein: CASKRDRGRQETQYF.

V is TRBV11-2 and J is TRBJ2-5; TRBD2 might be the D (5 bases). Per germline, CDR1 SGHAT and CDR2 FQNNGV. V shed 2 bases and J shed 2 bases, with 18 bases lying between them. This CDR3 region has 17 residues. DNA of the CDR3: TGTGCCAGCAGCTTATTTCCTCCGCTAGCCATTCAAGAGACCCAGTACTTC. Translation: CASSLFPPLAIQETQYF.

The genes are TRBV30 and TRBJ1-6; a possible D gene is TRBD1 (5 bases). Germline V gene lookup returns CDR1 GTSNPN and CDR2 SVGIG (reference sequence). V was trimmed by 3 bases and J by 8 bases, leaving 8 bases between them. The CDR3 runs to 12 residues. The DNA for the CDR3 is TGTGCCTGGAGGACAGTTTATTCACCCCTCCACTTT. Translating gives CAWRTVYSPLHF.

The chain is built from TRBV27 and TRBJ1-2, with D hard to call. CDR1 is MNHEY, CDR2 SMNVEV, per germline (reference sequence). V was cut by 7 bases and J by 4 bases, with 13 bases left in between. CDR3 length equals 13 residues. The CDR3 here is CASKPGPGYGYTF. CDR3 sequence (DNA): TGTGCCAGCAAACCGGGCCCAGGCTATGGCTACACCTTC.

This clone was seen only once. The V gene is TRBV11-3, the J gene TRBJ2-7; 12 nucleotides match TRBD2. Trimming cost V 3 bases and J 0 bases; bases outside gene matches: 6. The CDR3 is 17 residues long. Germline CDR1 reads SGHNT; CDR2 reads YENEEA. CDR3 sequence (DNA): TGTGCCAGCAGCTTTGGGGCTAGCGGGAGGGCCTCCTACGAGCAGTACTTC. It translates to CASSFGASGRASYEQYF.

The chain couples TRBV11-3 to TRBJ2-7; the match to TRBD2 covers 7 bases. Germline V gene sequence: CDR1 SGHNT, CDR2 YENEEA. The CDR3 spans 15 residues. After removal of 3 bases from V and 5 bases from J, the junction contained 10 bases not matched to a gene. This chain's CDR3 is CASSFFRLASDEQYF. The CDR3 nucleotides are TGTGCCAGCAGCTTTTTCCGACTAGCTTCCGACGAGCAGTACTTC.

The chain recombines TRBV14 with TRBJ2-1; 16 positions match TRBD2. Looked up from germline, CDR1 is SGHDN and CDR2 is FVKESK. The CDR3 spans 14 residues. The junction had 4 bases not matched to a gene; V was cut back by 8 bases and J by 9 bases. The CDR3 region is CASGTSGGGGEQFF. CDR3 bases: TGTGCCAGCGGGACTAGCGGGGGGGGCGGTGAGCAGTTCTTC.

The table lists this clone with a count of one. The chain employs TRBV7-8 and TRBJ1-1, with a tentative D call TRBD1 (6 bases). Per germline, CDR1 SGHVS and CDR2 FQNEAQ. This CDR3 spans 16 amino acids. Trimming shortened V by 3 bases and J by 2 bases, and 16 bases separated the two germline ends. CDR3 loop: CASSFFDRMGNTEAFF. Here the CDR3 DNA reads TGTGCCAGCAGCTTTTTTGACAGGATGGGAAACACTGAAGCTTTCTTT. Full variable domain (remainder filled in from reference TRBV7-8 and TRBJ1-1): GAGVSQSPRYKVAKRGQDVALRCDPISGHVSLFWYQQALGQGPEFLTYFQNEAQLDKSGLPSDRFFAERPEGSVSTLKIQRTQQEDSAVYLCASSFFDRMGNTEAFFGQGTRLTVV.

The gene calls are TRBV15 and TRBJ1-2; a weak D match, TRBD1 (6 bases). The CDR3 length is 16 residues. The germline V and J ends were trimmed by 0 bases and 4 bases, with 15 bases remaining between them. The germline gives CDR1 LNHNV, CDR2 YYDKDF (reference sequence). The CDR3 sequence: CATSRDRGQGRYGYTF. CDR3 nucleotide sequence: TGTGCCACCAGCAGAGATCGGGGGCAGGGGCGCTATGGCTACACCTTC.

The genes are TRBV30 and TRBJ1-5, with D uncertain. The length of the CDR3 is 14 residues. V was trimmed by 1 base and J by 0 bases, leaving 7 bases between them. In germline, CDR1 is GTSNPN, CDR2 SVGIG (reference sequence). The CDR3 spells CAWSEQYSNQPQHF. The DNA for the CDR3 is TGTGCCTGGAGTGAACAGTATAGCAATCAGCCCCAGCATTTT. The full variable domain, in which reference TRBV30 and TRBJ1-5 provide the parts outside the CDR3, is SQTIHQWPATLVQPVGSPLSLECTVEGTSNPNLYWYRQAAGRGLQLLFYSVGIGQISSEVPQNLSASRPQDRQFILSSKKLLLSDSGFYLCAWSEQYSNQPQHFGDGTRLSIL.